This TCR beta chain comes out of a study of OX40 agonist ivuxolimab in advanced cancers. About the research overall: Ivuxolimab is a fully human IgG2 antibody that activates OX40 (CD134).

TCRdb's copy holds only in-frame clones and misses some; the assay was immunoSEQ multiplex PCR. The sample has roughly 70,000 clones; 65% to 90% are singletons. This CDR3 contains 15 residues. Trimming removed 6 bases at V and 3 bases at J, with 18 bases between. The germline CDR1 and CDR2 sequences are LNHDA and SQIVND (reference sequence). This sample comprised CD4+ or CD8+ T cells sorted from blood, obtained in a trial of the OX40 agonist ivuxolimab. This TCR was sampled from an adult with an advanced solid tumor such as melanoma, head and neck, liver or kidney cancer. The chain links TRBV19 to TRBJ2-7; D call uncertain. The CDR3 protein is CASRPLDGPIYEQYF. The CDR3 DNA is TGTGCCAGTAGGCCCTTAGACGGGCCCATCTACGAGCAGTACTTC.